Listed below are T cell receptor beta chains from one sample, sequenced in a study of shared clonotypes between healthy human individuals. The table came from immunoSEQ multiplex PCR; TCRdb's copy has only in-frame clones and leaves some out. The repertoire holds some 1.4 million clones, roughly 96% seen once, with approximately 1% in the top ten. Material: naive CD4+ T cells sorted from blood. These receptors were obtained from a man aged 25 to 40 in good health. Both conserved end residues are part of each CDR3. A D gene is named only where the DNA matches it firmly. Some rows mark clone size as missing; the rest say once, few, many or name a class of expanded clone.

d_call clone_size j_call v_call cdr3_nt cdr3_aa
TRBD2 once TRBJ2-1 TRBV7-8 TGTGCCAGCAGCTTGAGGGAGGGCCAGAATGAGCAGTTCTTC CASSLREGQNEQFF
TRBD1 - TRBJ2-5 TRBV19 TGTGCCAGTACCATAGGGGGACAGGGGGGGACCCAGTACTTC CASTIGGQGGTQYF
- - TRBJ2-1 TRBV29-1 TGCAGCGTTGAGCCCATATACGGGGCTAGCTCCTACAATGAGCAGTTCTTC CSVEPIYGASSYNEQFF
TRBD1 - TRBJ2-7 TRBV19 TGTGCCAGTAGTATAGGAACAGGGGAAGGACGAGGGGAATTTTTC CASSIGTGEGRGEFF
- - TRBJ2-2 TRBV7-8 TGTGCCAGCAGCTTAACAGACGCGAACACCGGGGAGCTGTTTTTT CASSLTDANTGELFF
- - TRBJ2-4 TRBV7-2 TGTGCCAGCAGCCGCGTTAGCGGAATAGCCAAAAACATTCAGTACTTC CASSRVSGIAKNIQYF
- - TRBJ2-2 TRBV7-9 TGTGCCAGCTCCCGAGGGTCGGGGCGCACCGGGGAGCTGTTTTTT CASSRGSGRTGELFF
TRBD2 once TRBJ2-3 TRBV11-3 TGTGCCAGCAGCTTGGCGGGGGGGGTCACAGATACGCAGTATTTT CASSLAGGVTDTQYF
- - TRBJ2-2 TRBV2 TGTGCCAGCAGAGTTAGTAGCGCCGGGGAGCTGTTTTTT CASRVSSAGELFF
- once TRBJ2-1 TRBV5-1 TGCGCCAGCAGCGTTCGGGAGTCATACAATGAGCAGTTCTTC CASSVRESYNEQFF
TRBD1 - TRBJ2-6 TRBV4-1 TGCGCCAGCAGCCAACTGGGACAGACCTCTACTGGGGCCAACGTCCTGACTTTC CASSQLGQTSTGANVLTF
TRBD2 - TRBJ2-3 TRBV7-2 TGTGCCAGCAGCTTAGATGCTAGCGGGAGGACAGATACGCAGTATTTT CASSLDASGRTDTQYF
- - TRBJ2-5 TRBV15 TGTGCCACCAGCAGAGATGTGCCGGGGAACCAAGAGACCCAGTACTTC CATSRDVPGNQETQYF
TRBD2 - TRBJ2-7 TRBV5-6 TGTGCCAGCAGCTCTCGGTTAGCGGGACGAACGAACTTC CASSSRLAGRTNF
- - TRBJ2-5 TRBV5-5 TGTGCCAGCAGCAGCCGGGACACAACGGCGGAGACCCAGTACTTC CASSSRDTTAETQYF
- - TRBJ2-7 TRBV7-3 TGTGCCAGCAGCCTCCAGCCGAGTAGTGAGCAGTACTTC CASSLQPSSEQYF
TRBD2 once TRBJ2-4 TRBV9 TGTGCCAGCAGCGTAGCCCCCCAGCGGGAGCAGGTGTACTTC CASSVAPQREQVYF
TRBD2 - TRBJ2-5 TRBV7-2 TGTGCCAGCAGCTTACCGATGGTTGTAGCGGGAGTGCCCAGGGCCCAGTACTTC CASSLPMVVAGVPRAQYF
TRBD2 - TRBJ2-5 TRBV28 TGTGCCAGCAGCACGACGGAAAACGGGACTAGCCCTTGGGGAGAGACCCAGTACTTC CASSTTENGTSPWGETQYF
- - TRBJ2-1 TRBV14 TGTGCCAGCAGCCCAGACTTAAGTGAGCAGTTCTTC CASSPDLSEQFF
TRBD1 - TRBJ1-4 TRBV14 TGTGCCAGCCGAGGACAGGGGATCGAAAAACTGTTTTTT CASRGQGIEKLFF
TRBD2 - TRBJ2-3 TRBV29-1 TGCAGCCAGAGCGGGACCCTTGGGGGAGATACGCAGTATTTT CSQSGTLGGDTQYF
TRBD2 - TRBJ2-2 TRBV7-9 TGTGCCAGCAGCTTCCTAGCGGGAATTAACCGGGAGCTGTTTTTT CASSFLAGINRELFF
TRBD1 - TRBJ2-7 TRBV6-6 TGTGCCAGCAGCAACATCCCGGGACAGAGGTACGAGCAGTACTTC CASSNIPGQRYEQYF
TRBD1 - TRBJ2-5 TRBV5-4 TGTGCCAGCAGCTCCCCGGGACAGGGGCGCGAGACCCAGTACTTC CASSSPGQGRETQYF
TRBD2 - TRBJ2-3 TRBV5-1 TGCGCCAGCAGCGAGGGACTAGGTCAGGTAGATACGCAGTATTTT CASSEGLGQVDTQYF
- - TRBJ2-1 TRBV4-3 TGCGCCAGCAGCCGGTCTATATCGAGCTCCTACAATGAGCAGTTCTTC CASSRSISSSYNEQFF
- - TRBJ2-7 TRBV5-8 TGTGCCAGCAGCCCCGGAGGGGTTGCAGTTCTCGAGCAGTACTTC CASSPGGVAVLEQYF
- - TRBJ1-2 TRBV21-1 TGTGCCAGCAGCAAAGGGGGAGCAGCTAACTATGGCTACACCTTC CASSKGGAANYGYTF
TRBD2 - TRBJ2-2 TRBV28 TGTGCCAGCAGTCAAGCGGGGGCGAACACCGGGGAGCTGTTTTTT CASSQAGANTGELFF
- few TRBJ2-1 TRBV5-1 TGCGCCAGCAGTCGGGGGACAGTGCTCGTGAATGAGCAGTTCTTC CASSRGTVLVNEQFF
TRBD2 few TRBJ2-2 TRBV9 TGTGCCAGCAGCGTAGGACTAGCGGGGAACACCGGGGAGCTGTTTTTT CASSVGLAGNTGELFF
TRBD1 - TRBJ1-5 TRBV19 TGTGCCAGTATAGGGGACAGAATCAATCAGCCCCAGCATTTT CASIGDRINQPQHF
TRBD2 - TRBJ2-7 TRBV9 TGTGCCAGCAGCGTAGACAGCGGGAGTACCTACGAGCAGTACTTC CASSVDSGSTYEQYF
- - TRBJ1-2 TRBV19 TGTGCCAGTAGTAGACCCCGATATGGCTACACCTTC CASSRPRYGYTF
TRBD2 - TRBJ2-1 TRBV29-1 TGCAGCGTTGAAGGGTCTAGCGGAGCTATCTACAATGAGCAGTTCTTC CSVEGSSGAIYNEQFF
- - TRBJ1-1 TRBV19 TGTGCCAGTAGTATAGTTTCAGGCCCCACTGAAGCTTTCTTT CASSIVSGPTEAFF
- - TRBJ1-1 TRBV19 TGTGCCAGTAGTAAAGACAGTGCGATGAACACTGAAGCTTTCTTT CASSKDSAMNTEAFF